This T cell receptor beta chain was documented in a study of ipilimumab plus nivolumab after autologous stem cell transplantation. Study summary: A median of roughly 8 nivolumab and 5 ipilimumab doses were given. The myeloma group: high-risk transplant-naive, or relapse within 3 years after first autologous transplant. Regarding the study as a whole: Per the authors, repertoire, Treg and microbiota data justify further study.

The assay was immunoSEQ multiplex PCR, and TCRdb's table has in-frame clones only and misses some. This sample has 40,000 to 45,000 clones, with 90% to 95% found just once. Comment on this clone: Its antigen is undetermined.

Trimming removed 5 bases from V and 0 bases from J, with 5 bases in between. This CDR3 has 12 amino acids. Germline lookup yields CDR1 SGHAT and CDR2 FQNNGV. Patients got ipilimumab 1 mg/kg beginning 14 to 28 days post-transplant. This TCR derives from a male donor with multiple myeloma. This chain links TRBV11-2 with TRBJ2-7; D is undetermined. Sequenced material: PBMCs, taken in a trial of ipilimumab plus nivolumab as post-transplant consolidation. The CDR3 loop is CASSLSSYEQYF. CDR3 nucleotide sequence: TGTGCCAGCAGCCTGAGCTCCTACGAGCAGTACTTC.